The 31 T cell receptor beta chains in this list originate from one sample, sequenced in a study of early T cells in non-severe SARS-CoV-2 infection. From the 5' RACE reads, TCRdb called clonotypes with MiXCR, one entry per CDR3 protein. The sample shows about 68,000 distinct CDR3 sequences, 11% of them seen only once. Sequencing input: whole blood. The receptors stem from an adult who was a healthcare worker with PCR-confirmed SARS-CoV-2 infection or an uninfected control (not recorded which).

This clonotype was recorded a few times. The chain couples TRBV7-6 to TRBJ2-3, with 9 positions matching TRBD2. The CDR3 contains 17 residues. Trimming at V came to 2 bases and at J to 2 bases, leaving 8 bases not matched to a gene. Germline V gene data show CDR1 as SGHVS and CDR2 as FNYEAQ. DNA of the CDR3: TGTGCCAGCAGCTTAAGACGTAGCGGGAGTTTCACAGATACGCAGTATTTT. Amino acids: CASSLRRSGSFTDTQYF.

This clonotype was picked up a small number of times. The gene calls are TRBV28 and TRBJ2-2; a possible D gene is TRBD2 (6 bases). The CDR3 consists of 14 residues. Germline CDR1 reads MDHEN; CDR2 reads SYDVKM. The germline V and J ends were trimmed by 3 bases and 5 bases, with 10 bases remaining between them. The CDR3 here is CASSFPGGTGELFF. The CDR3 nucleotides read TGTGCCAGCAGTTTCCCCGGGGGAACCGGGGAGCTGTTTTTT.

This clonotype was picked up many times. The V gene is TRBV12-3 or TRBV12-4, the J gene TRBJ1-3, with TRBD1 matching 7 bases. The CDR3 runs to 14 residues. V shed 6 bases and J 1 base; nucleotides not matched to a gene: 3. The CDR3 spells CASRTGMSGNTIYF. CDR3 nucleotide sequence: TGTGCCAGCAGGACAGGGATGTCTGGAAACACCATATATTTT.

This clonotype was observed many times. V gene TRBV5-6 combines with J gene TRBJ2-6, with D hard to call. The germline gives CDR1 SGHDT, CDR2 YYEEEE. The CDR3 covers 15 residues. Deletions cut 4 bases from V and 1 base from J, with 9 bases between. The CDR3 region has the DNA TGTGCCAGCAGCCTGGGGATGTCTGGGGCCAACGTCCTGACTTTC. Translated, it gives CASSLGMSGANVLTF.

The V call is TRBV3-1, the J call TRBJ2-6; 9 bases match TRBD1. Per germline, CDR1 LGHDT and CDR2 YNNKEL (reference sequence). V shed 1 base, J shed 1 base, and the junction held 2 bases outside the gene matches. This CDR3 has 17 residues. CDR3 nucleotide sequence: TGTGCCAGCAGCCAAGCGACAGGGGGGTCTGGGGCCAACGTCCTGACTTTC. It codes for CASSQATGGSGANVLTF.

The CDR3 reads CASSHAGRPYEQYF. The DNA of the CDR3 is TGTGCCAGCTCCCATGCGGGCCGCCCCTACGAGCAGTACTTC. The rearrangement uses TRBV18 and TRBJ2-7; TRBD2 might be the D (5 bases). Trimming shortened V by 6 bases and J by 2 bases, and 14 bases separated the two germline ends. The CDR3 spans 14 residues. Germline-derived CDR1 and CDR2 are KGHSH and LQKENI.

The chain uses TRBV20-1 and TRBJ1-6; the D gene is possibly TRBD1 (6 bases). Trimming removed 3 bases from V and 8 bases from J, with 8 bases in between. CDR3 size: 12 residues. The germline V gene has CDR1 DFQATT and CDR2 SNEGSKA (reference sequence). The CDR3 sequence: CSASTGHSPLHF. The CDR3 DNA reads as TGCAGTGCTAGTACAGGGCATTCACCCCTCCACTTT.

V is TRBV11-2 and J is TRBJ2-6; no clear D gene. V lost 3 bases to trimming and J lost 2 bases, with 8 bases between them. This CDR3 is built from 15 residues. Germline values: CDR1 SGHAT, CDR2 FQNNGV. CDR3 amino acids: CASSFVIAGANVLTF. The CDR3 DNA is TGTGCCAGCAGCTTCGTGATAGCTGGGGCCAACGTCCTGACTTTC.

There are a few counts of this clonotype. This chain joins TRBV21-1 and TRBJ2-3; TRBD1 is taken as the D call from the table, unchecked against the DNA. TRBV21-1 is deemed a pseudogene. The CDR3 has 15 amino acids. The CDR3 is CASSTTGGGTDTQYF. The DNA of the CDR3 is TGTGCCAGCAGCACTACAGGGGGCGGGACAGATACGCAGTATTTT.

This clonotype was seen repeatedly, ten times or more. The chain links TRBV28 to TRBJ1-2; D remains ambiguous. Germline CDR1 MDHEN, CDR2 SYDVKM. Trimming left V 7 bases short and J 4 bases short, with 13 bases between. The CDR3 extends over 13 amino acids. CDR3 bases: TGTGCCAGCACCCGTCGGGGTATCTATGGCTACACCTTC. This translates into CASTRRGIYGYTF.

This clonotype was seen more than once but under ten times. The CDR3: CASRENTDTQYF. DNA of the CDR3: TGTGCCAGCAGGGAGAACACAGATACGCAGTATTTT. The gene calls are TRBV27 and TRBJ2-3; D is uncertain. Germline loops: CDR1 MNHEY, CDR2 SMNVEV (reference sequence). The V end was cut by 6 bases, the J end by 2 bases, with 6 bases between. The CDR3 has 12 residues.

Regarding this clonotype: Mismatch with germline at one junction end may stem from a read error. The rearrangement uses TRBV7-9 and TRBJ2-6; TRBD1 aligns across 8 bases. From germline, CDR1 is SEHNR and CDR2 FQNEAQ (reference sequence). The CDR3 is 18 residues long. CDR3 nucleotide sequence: TGTGCCAGCAGCTTCGGGGACAGGTACCCACCTGGGACCAACGTCCTGACTTTC. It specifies CASSFGDRYPPGTNVLTF.

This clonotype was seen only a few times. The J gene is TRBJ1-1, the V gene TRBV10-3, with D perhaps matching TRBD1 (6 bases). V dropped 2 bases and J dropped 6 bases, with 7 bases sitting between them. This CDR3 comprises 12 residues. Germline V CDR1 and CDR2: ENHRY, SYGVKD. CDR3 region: CAISEGGPEAFF. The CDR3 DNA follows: TGTGCCATCAGTGAGGGGGGCCCTGAAGCTTTCTTT.

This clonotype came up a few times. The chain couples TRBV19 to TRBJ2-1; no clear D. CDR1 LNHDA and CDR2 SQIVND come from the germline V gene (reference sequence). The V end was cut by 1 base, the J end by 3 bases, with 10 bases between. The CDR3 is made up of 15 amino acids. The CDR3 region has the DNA TGTGCCAGTAGTATAGGAGATGCCGGCTACAATGAGCAGTTCTTC. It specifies CASSIGDAGYNEQFF.

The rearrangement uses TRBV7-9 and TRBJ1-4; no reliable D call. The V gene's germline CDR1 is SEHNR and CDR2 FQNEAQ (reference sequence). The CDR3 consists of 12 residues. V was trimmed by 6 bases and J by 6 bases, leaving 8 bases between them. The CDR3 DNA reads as TGTGCCAGCAGACCCATTCATGAAAAACTGTTTTTT. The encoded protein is CASRPIHEKLFF.

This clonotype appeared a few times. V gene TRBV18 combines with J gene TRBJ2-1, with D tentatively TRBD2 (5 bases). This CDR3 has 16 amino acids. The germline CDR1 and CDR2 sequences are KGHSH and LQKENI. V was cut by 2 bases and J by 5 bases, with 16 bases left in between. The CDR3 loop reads CASSPISGLKNNEQFF. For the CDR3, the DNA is TGTGCCAGCTCACCAATTTCTGGACTGAAGAACAATGAGCAGTTCTTC.

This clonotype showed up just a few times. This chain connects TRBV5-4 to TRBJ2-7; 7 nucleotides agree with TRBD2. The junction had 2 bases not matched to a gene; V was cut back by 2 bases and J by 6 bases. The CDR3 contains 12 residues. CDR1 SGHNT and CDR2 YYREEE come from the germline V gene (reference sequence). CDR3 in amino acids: CASSFTGGEQYF. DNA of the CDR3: TGTGCCAGCAGCTTTACGGGGGGCGAGCAGTACTTC.

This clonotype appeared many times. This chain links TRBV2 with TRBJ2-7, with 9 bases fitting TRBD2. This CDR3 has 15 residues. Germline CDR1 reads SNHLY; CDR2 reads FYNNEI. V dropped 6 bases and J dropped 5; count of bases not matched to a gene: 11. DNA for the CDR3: TGTGCCAGCAGCGCTGGACTAGCGTCGAGAGACGAGCAGTACTTC. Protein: CASSAGLASRDEQYF.

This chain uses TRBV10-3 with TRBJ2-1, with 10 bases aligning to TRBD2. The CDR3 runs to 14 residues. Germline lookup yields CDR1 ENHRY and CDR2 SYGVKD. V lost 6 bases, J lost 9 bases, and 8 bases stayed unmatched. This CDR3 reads CAIRGQREGGEQFF. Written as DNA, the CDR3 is TGTGCCATCAGGGGCCAGCGGGAGGGAGGTGAGCAGTTCTTC.

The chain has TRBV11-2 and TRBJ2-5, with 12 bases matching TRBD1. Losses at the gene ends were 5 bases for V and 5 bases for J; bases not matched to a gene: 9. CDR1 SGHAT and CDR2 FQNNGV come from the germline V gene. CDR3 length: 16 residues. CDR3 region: CASSPGTGGPLETQYF. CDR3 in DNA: TGTGCCAGCAGCCCAGGGACAGGGGGCCCCTTGGAGACCCAGTACTTC.

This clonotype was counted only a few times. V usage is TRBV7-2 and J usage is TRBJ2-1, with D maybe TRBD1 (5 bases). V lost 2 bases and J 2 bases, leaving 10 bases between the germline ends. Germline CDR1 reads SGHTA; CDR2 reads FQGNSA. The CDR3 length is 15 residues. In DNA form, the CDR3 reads TGTGCCAGCAGCTTATCTTCAGGGACCTACAATGAGCAGTTCTTC. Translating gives CASSLSSGTYNEQFF.

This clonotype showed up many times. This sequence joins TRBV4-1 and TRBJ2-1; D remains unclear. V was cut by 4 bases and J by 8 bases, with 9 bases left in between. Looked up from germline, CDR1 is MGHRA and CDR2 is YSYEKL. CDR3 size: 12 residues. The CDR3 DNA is TGCGCCAGCAGCCCCGAAGTCGATGAGCAGTTCTTC. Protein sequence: CASSPEVDEQFF.

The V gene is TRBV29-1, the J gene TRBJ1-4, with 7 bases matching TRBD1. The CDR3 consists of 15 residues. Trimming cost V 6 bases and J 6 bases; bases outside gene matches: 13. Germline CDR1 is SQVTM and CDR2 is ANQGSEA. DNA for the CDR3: TGCAGCGTATTTCTGCGACAGGGTTTACATGAAAAACTGTTTTTT. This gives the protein CSVFLRQGLHEKLFF.

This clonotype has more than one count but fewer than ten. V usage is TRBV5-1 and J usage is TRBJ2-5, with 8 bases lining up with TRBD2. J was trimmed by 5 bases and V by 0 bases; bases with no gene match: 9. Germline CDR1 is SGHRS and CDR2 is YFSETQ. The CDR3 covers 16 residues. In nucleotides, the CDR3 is TGCGCCAGCAGCTTGGAGGCGGGAGGACGTGCCGAGACCCAGTACTTC. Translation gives CASSLEAGGRAETQYF.

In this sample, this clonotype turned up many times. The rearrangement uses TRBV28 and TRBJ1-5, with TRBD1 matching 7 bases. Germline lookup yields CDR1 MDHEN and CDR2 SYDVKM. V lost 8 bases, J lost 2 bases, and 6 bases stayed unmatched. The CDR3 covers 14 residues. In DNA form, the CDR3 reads TGTGCCAGCTACGGAGGGGGCGGCAATCAGCCCCAGCATTTT. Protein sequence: CASYGGGGNQPQHF.

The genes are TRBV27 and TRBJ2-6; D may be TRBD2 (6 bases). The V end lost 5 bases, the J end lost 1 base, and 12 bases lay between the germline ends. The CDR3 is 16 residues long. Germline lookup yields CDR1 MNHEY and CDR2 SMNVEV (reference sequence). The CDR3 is CASSHLRGSGANVLTF. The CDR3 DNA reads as TGTGCCAGCAGTCATCTACGGGGGTCTGGGGCCAACGTCCTGACTTTC.

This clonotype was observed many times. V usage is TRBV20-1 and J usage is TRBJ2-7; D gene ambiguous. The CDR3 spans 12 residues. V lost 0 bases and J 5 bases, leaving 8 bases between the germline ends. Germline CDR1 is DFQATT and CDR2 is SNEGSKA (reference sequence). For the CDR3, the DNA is TGCAGTGCTAGAGATTTTTCCCACGAGCAGTACTTC. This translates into CSARDFSHEQYF.

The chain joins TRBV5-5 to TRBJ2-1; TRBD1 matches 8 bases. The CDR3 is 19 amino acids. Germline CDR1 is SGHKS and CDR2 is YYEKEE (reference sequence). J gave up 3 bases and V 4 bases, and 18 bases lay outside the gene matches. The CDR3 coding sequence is TGTGCCAGCAGCCGGATTCAACCCCACCGGGACAGGCGCTACAATGAGCAGTTCTTC. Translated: CASSRIQPHRDRRYNEQFF.

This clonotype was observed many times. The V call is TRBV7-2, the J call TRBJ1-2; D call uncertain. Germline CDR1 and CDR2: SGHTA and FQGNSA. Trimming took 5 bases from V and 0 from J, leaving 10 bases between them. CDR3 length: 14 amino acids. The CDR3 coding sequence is TGTGCCAGCAGCCCCCCTGAGGCTAACTATGGCTACACCTTC. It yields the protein CASSPPEANYGYTF. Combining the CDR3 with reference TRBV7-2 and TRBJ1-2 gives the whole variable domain GAGVSQSPSNKVTEKGKDVELRCDPISGHTALYWYRQSLGQGLEFLIYFQGNSAPDKSGLPSDRFSAERTGGSVSTLTIQRTQQEDSAVYLCASSPPEANYGYTFGSGTRLTVV.

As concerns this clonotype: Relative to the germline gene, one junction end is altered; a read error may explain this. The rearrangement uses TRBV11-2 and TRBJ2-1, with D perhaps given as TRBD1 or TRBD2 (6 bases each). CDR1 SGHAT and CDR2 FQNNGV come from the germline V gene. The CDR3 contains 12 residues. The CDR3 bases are TGTGCCGGCAGCTTGGAGGGGGATGAGCAGTTCTTC. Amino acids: CAGSLEGDEQFF.

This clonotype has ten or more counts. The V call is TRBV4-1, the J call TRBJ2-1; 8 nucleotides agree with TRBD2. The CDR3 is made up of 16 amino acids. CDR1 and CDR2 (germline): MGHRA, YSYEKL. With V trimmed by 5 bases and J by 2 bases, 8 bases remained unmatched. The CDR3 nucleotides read TGCGCCAGCAGCTCATTAGCGGGGCCACCCTACAATGAGCAGTTCTTC. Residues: CASSSLAGPPYNEQFF.